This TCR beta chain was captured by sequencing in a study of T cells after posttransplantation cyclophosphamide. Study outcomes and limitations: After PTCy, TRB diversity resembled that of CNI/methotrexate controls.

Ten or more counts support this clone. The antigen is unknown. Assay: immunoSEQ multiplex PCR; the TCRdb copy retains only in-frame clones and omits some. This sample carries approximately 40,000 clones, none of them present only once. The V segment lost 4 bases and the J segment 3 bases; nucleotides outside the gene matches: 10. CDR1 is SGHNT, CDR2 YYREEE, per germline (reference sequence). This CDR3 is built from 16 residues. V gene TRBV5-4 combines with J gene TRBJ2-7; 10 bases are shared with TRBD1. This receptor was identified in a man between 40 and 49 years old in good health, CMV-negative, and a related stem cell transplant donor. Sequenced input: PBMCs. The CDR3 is CASSGTGTGDVYEQYV. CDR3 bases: TGTGCCAGCAGCGGAACCGGGACAGGGGACGTCTACGAGCAGTACGTC.